Presented here are 19 T cell receptor beta chains from one specimen sequenced in a study of human T cells and chemical hapten exposure. Documented time point: pre-sensitization, week 0. Described treatment: therapeutic diphenylcyclopropenone sensitization with weekly scalp DPC. TCRdb fed the RACE reads into MiXCR, producing one record per CDR3 protein. The sample lists 350,000 to 400,000 distinct CDR3 sequences, approximately 5% occurring once. The specimen was whole blood, collected in connection with sensitization to the hapten diphenylcyclopropenone (DPC). The receptors were sampled from a woman aged 45 to 65 with alopecia areata. Some clones in this sample may be carry-over from other donors' samples.

This clonotype was seen a handful of times. This chain uses TRBV6-1 with TRBJ2-3; tentatively, D is TRBD1 (6 bases). The germline V gene has CDR1 MNHNS and CDR2 SASEGT. This CDR3 region has 14 residues. Trimming shortened V by 2 bases and J by 6 bases, and 12 bases separated the two germline ends. The CDR3 DNA sequence: TGTGCCAGCAGTGAATACAGGGACCTCGATACGCAGTATTTT. The encoded protein is CASSEYRDLDTQYF.

This clonotype was detected only a few times. The chain carries TRBV7-8 and TRBJ2-7; D unresolved. The CDR3 covers 15 residues. Trimming removed 0 bases at V and 2 bases at J, with 11 bases between. Germline V CDR1 and CDR2: SGHVS, FQNEAQ. The CDR3 DNA is TGTGCCAGCAGCTTAGCTGGCGGTCCCACCTACGAGCAGTACTTC. It specifies CASSLAGGPTYEQYF.

This clonotype was picked up a small number of times. The V and J genes are TRBV4-1 and TRBJ2-1; the D gene is possibly TRBD2 (6 bases). Trimming pared 4 bases from V and 8 bases from J, leaving 21 bases between. Looked up from germline, CDR1 is MGHRA and CDR2 is YSYEKL. The CDR3 has 16 amino acids. The CDR3 nucleotides read TGCGCCAGCAGCCTAGGCGGGGCCGGGCGAACGGATGAGCAGTTCTTC. The encoded protein is CASSLGGAGRTDEQFF.

This clonotype was seen a handful of times. The genes are TRBV27 and TRBJ2-3; D tentatively reads TRBD1 or TRBD2 (6 bases each). This CDR3 contains 18 residues. Germline CDR1 and CDR2: MNHEY and SMNVEV (reference sequence). Trimming removed 1 base at V and 5 bases at J, with 22 bases between. The CDR3 bases are TGTGCCAGCAGTTTATTGTCCACAGGGAGGATGCACGGAGATACGCAGTATTTT. Translation gives CASSLLSTGRMHGDTQYF.

This clonotype was counted ten times or more. The chain carries TRBV6-5 and TRBJ2-7; 8 bases map to TRBD1. The ends lost 5 bases at V and 4 bases at J; junction bases unmatched: 7. Germline V gene sequence: CDR1 MNHEY, CDR2 SVGAGI. The CDR3 extends over 14 amino acids. CDR3 amino acids: CASSHGQGQYEQYF. CDR3 bases: TGTGCCAGCAGTCACGGACAGGGTCAGTACGAGCAGTACTTC.

This clonotype is a singleton in its sample. With a much larger clone just one base away, this may be a read error. The CDR3 protein is CSVRGENQYF. For the CDR3, the DNA is TGCAGCGTCCGCGGGGAGAACCAGTACTTC. The rearrangement joins TRBV29-1 to TRBJ2-5; D possibly corresponds to TRBD2 (6 bases). This CDR3 is 10 amino acids long. In germline, CDR1 is SQVTM, CDR2 ANQGSEA. The full variable domain, with the rest looked up from reference TRBV29-1 and TRBJ2-5, is SAVISQKPSRDICQRGTSLTIQCQVDSQVTMMFWYRQQPGQSLTLIATANQGSEATYESGFVIDKFPISRPNLTFSTLTVSNMSPEDSSIYLCSVRGENQYFGPGTRLLVL.

In its sample, this clonotype was seen many times. J is TRBJ1-1 and V is TRBV27, with D possibly being TRBD1 (5 bases). CDR1 is MNHEY, CDR2 SMNVEV, per germline (reference sequence). The CDR3 contains 14 residues. Deletions cut 5 bases from V and 1 base from J, with 11 bases between. The CDR3 loop reads CASSDTGKNTEAFF. The CDR3, as DNA: TGTGCCAGCAGTGATACAGGAAAGAACACTGAAGCTTTCTTT.

This clonotype occurred many times. The chain couples TRBV7-2 to TRBJ2-3, with 8 bases lining up with TRBD2. CDR1 and CDR2 from the germline V gene are SGHTA and FQGNSA. Trimming at V came to 5 bases and at J to 4 bases, leaving 8 bases not matched to a gene. The CDR3 runs to 15 residues. The CDR3 region is CASSLQSGSSDTQYF. In DNA, the CDR3 is TGTGCCAGCAGCCTCCAAAGCGGGAGCTCAGATACGCAGTATTTT. Together with reference TRBV7-2 and TRBJ2-3, the CDR3 gives the full variable domain: GAGVSQSPSNKVTEKGKDVELRCDPISGHTALYWYRQSLGQGLEFLIYFQGNSAPDKSGLPSDRFSAERTGGSVSTLTIQRTQQEDSAVYLCASSLQSGSSDTQYFGPGTRLTVL.

This clonotype was seen repeatedly, ten times or more. This chain uses TRBV5-1 with TRBJ1-3; perhaps TRBD1 as D (6 bases). The V end lost 3 bases, the J end lost 4 bases, and 11 bases lay between the germline ends. This CDR3 spans 14 amino acids. The germline CDR1 and CDR2 sequences are SGHRS and YFSETQ. CDR3 sequence (DNA): TGCGCCAGCAGCTCACAGGGAGGCGGAAACACCATATATTTT. It translates to CASSSQGGGNTIYF.

In its sample, this clonotype was seen many times. The chain has TRBV20-1 and TRBJ2-1; D is uncertain. The CDR3 has 11 residues. V gave up 1 base and J gave up 5 bases, with 3 bases separating them. Germline values: CDR1 DFQATT, CDR2 SNEGSKA (reference sequence). The DNA of the CDR3 is TGCAGTGCTAGAGGTGACAATGAGCAGTTCTTC. Amino acids: CSARGDNEQFF.

This clonotype was counted a few times. The CDR3 DNA reads as TGCGCCAGCAGCCAAGATACGGGGAACACCGGGGAGCTGTTTTTT. Its translation is CASSQDTGNTGELFF. The chain carries TRBV4-3 and TRBJ2-2; D is uncertain. Trimming took 0 bases from V and 1 from J, leaving 6 bases between them. Germline V gene sequence: CDR1 LGHNA, CDR2 YSLEER. This CDR3 comprises 15 residues.

This clonotype was found a few times. The gene calls are TRBV11-2 and TRBJ2-5, with 9 bases matching TRBD2. CDR1 and CDR2 (germline): SGHAT, FQNNGV. The CDR3 runs to 18 residues. Unmatched junction bases numbered 18, after V lost 5 bases and J lost 5 bases. The CDR3 region is CASSIELAGVESGETQYF. The DNA of the CDR3 is TGTGCCAGCAGCATCGAACTAGCGGGTGTTGAGAGTGGGGAGACCCAGTACTTC.

This clonotype was recorded at least ten times. The chain combines TRBV6-5 with TRBJ1-6; D not certain. Germline V lookup: CDR1 MNHEY, CDR2 SVGAGI. The V end was cut by 7 bases, the J end by 0 bases, with 7 bases between. The CDR3 extends over 14 amino acids. The CDR3 loop is CASTESSYNSPLHF. CDR3 DNA: TGTGCCAGCACAGAGAGCTCCTATAATTCACCCCTCCACTTT.

There are many counts of this clonotype. V and J are TRBV29-1 and TRBJ2-3; possibly TRBD2 for D (6 bases). The CDR3 totals 15 residues. V gave up 3 bases and J gave up 0 bases, with 13 bases separating them. Germline CDR1 SQVTM, CDR2 ANQGSEA. The CDR3 sequence: CSVEEEAGSTDTQYF. Written as DNA, the CDR3 is TGCAGCGTTGAGGAAGAGGCGGGGAGCACAGATACGCAGTATTTT.

This chain uses TRBV9 with TRBJ2-2; D is uncertain. This CDR3 comprises 12 residues. CDR1 is SGDLS, CDR2 YYNGEE, per germline. The germline V and J ends were trimmed by 0 bases and 7 bases, with 4 bases remaining between them. CDR3 in DNA: TGTGCCAGCAGCGTAGGAGTCGGGGAGCTGTTTTTT. This encodes CASSVGVGELFF.

This clonotype was recorded at least ten times. The rearrangement links TRBV12-3 or TRBV12-4 to TRBJ2-5, with 8 positions matching TRBD2. J lost 7 bases, V lost 5 bases, and 6 bases had no gene match. The CDR3 has 13 amino acids. The CDR3 sequence: CASSLGLAGTQYF. The CDR3, as DNA: TGTGCCAGCAGTCTCGGACTAGCCGGGACCCAGTACTTC.

This clonotype was observed many times. V gene TRBV10-3 combines with J gene TRBJ2-3; either TRBD1 or TRBD2 may fit D (6 bases each). Germline CDR1 reads ENHRY; CDR2 reads SYGVKD. V shed 8 bases and J shed 1 base, with 16 bases lying between them. CDR3 size: 15 residues. The CDR3 coding sequence is TGTGCCATCGGATCACAGAGGGGGGGCACAGATACGCAGTATTTT. It translates to CAIGSQRGGTDTQYF.

With regard to this clonotype: One end of the junction is discordant with germline, which a read error may explain. The chain couples TRBV14 to TRBJ2-5; D gene ambiguous. The CDR3 loop spans 14 amino acids. Germline CDR1 and CDR2: SGHDN and FVKESK. The CDR3 loop is CASSQLYPQGTQYF. Written as DNA, the CDR3 is TGTGCCAGCAGCCAATTATATCCCCAAGGGACCCAGTACTTC.

This clonotype was seen at least ten times. The rearrangement joins TRBV7-2 to TRBJ1-4; D call uncertain. V lost 4 bases and J 4 bases, leaving 13 bases between the germline ends. This CDR3 region has 15 residues. Germline V gene data show CDR1 as SGHTA and CDR2 as FQGNSA. CDR3 residues: CASSSQTGLNEKLFF. The CDR3 bases are TGTGCCAGCAGCTCTCAGACCGGGCTTAATGAAAAACTGTTTTTT.